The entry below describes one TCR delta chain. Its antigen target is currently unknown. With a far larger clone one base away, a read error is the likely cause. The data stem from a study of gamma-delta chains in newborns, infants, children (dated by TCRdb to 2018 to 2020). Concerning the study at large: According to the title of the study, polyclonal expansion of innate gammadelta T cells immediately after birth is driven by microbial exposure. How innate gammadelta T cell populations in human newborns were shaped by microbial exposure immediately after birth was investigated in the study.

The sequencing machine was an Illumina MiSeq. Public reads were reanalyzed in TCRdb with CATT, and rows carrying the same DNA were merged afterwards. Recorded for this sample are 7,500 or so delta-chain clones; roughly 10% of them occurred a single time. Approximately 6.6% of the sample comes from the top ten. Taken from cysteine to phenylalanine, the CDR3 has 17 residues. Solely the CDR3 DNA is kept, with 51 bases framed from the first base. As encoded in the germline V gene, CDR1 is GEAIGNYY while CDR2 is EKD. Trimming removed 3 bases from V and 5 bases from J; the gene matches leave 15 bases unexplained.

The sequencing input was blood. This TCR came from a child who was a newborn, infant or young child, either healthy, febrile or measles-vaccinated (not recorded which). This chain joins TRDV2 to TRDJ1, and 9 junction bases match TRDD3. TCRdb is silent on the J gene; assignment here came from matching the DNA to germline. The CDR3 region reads CACDSSELGEHNDKLIF. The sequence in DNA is TGTGCCTGTGACTCTAGCGAACTGGGGGAACATAATGATAAACTCATCTTT.